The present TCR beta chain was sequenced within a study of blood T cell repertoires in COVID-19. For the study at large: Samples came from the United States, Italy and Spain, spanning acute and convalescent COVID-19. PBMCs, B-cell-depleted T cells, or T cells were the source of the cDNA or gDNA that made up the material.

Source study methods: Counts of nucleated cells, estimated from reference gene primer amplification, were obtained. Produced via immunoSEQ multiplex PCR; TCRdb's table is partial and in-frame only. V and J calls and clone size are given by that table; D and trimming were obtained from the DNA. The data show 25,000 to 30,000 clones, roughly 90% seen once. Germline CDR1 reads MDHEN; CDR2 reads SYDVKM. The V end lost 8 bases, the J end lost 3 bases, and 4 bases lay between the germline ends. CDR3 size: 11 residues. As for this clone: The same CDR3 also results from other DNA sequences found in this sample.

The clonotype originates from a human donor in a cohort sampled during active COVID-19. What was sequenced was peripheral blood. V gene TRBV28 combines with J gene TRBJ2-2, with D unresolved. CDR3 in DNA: TGTGCCAGCTCCGACACCGGGGAGCTGTTTTTT. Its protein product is CASSDTGELFF.